The text below deals with one TCR beta chain. Its specificity is not known. This entry is derived from a study of T cells after posttransplantation cyclophosphamide. Study-wide points: Later blood repertoires were often dominated by clones from the donor CD8+ memory compartment. TRB overlap between skin or GI tissue T cells and blood was limited. Recipient CMV seropositivity and CMV reactivation strongly tracked TRB clonality.

Sampled 1 year posttransplant, controls received myeloablative marrow transplants, methotrexate and a calcineurin inhibitor. Sequencing used immunoSEQ multiplex PCR; TCRdb keeps in-frame clones, though not all of them. Here the sample spans over 15,000 clones, 80% to 90% being singletons. V lost 2 bases to trimming and J lost 7 bases; unmatched junction nucleotides: 15. CDR1 and CDR2 from the germline V gene are WSHSY and SAAADI. The CDR3 has 18 residues. V gene TRBV10-2 combines with J gene TRBJ2-7; TRBD2 aligns across 12 bases. The sequence came from a male patient in his forties or fifties who received an allogeneic stem cell transplant from an unrelated donor, was CMV-positive, and had chronic GVHD only. The graft donor may account for some of the T cells. This specimen consisted of PBMCs, obtained after an allogeneic stem cell transplant with a calcineurin inhibitor and methotrexate. The CDR3 coding sequence is TGCGCCAGCAGTGAGACCCGACTAGCGGGGGCCACACATGGGGAGCAGTACTTC. This codes for CASSETRLAGATHGEQYF.